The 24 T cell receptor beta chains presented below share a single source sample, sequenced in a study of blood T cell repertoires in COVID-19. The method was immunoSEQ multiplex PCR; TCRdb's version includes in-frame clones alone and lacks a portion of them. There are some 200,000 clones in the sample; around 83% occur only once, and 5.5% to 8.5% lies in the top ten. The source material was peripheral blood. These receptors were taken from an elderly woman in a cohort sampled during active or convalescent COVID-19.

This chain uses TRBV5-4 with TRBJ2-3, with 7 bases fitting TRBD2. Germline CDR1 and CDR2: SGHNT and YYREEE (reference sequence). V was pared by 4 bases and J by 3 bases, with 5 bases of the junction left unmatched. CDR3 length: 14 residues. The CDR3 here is CASSLGLVTDTQYF. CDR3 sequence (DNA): TGTGCCAGCAGCCTAGGACTAGTAACAGATACGCAGTATTTT.

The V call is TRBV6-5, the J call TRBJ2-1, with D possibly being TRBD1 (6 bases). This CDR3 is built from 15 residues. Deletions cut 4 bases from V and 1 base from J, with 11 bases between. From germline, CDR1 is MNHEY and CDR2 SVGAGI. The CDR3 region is CASSSQGGSYNEQFF. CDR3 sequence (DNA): TGTGCCAGCAGTTCTCAAGGGGGTTCCTACAATGAGCAGTTCTTC.

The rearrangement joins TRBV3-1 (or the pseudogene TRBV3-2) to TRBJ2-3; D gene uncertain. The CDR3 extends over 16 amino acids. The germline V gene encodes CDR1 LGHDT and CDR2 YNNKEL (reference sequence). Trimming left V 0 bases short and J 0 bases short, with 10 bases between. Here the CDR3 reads CASSQEVPTSTDTQYF. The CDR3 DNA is TGTGCCAGCAGCCAAGAGGTTCCAACTAGCACAGATACGCAGTATTTT.

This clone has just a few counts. The CDR3 reads CASSLDGGQETQYF. The DNA for the CDR3 is TGCGCCAGCAGCTTGGACGGGGGCCAAGAGACCCAGTACTTC. The gene calls are TRBV5-1 and TRBJ2-5; tentatively, D is TRBD2 (6 bases). Germline V gives CDR1 SGHRS, CDR2 YFSETQ. The CDR3 has 14 residues. The V end lost 0 bases, the J end lost 1 base, and 7 bases lay between the germline ends.

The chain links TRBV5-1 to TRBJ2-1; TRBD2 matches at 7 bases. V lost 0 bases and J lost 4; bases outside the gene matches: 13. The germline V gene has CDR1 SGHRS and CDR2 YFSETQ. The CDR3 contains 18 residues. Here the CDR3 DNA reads TGCGCCAGCAGCTTGGTTGGGAGTAGACTAGCCACTTACAATGAGCAGTTCTTC. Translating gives CASSLVGSRLATYNEQFF.

This chain's CDR3 is CASSQGGYGGSGNTIYF. The CDR3 DNA reads TGTGCCAGCAGCCAAGGGGGATATGGAGGCTCTGGAAACACCATATATTTT. The chain recombines TRBV3-1 (or the pseudogene TRBV3-2) with TRBJ1-3, with D uncertain. The CDR3 has 17 residues. The V gene lost 1 base and the J gene lost 0 bases, with 13 bases spanning the gap. The germline CDR1 and CDR2 sequences are LGHDT and YNNKEL (reference sequence).

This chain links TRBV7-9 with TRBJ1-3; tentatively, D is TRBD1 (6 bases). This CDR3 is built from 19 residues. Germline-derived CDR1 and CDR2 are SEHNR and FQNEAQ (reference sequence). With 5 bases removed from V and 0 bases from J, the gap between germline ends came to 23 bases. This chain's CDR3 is CASSKTRDTGISSGNTIYF. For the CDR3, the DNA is TGTGCCAGCAGCAAAACCCGCGACACAGGGATCAGCTCTGGAAACACCATATATTTT. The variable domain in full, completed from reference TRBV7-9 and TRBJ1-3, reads DTGVSQNPRHKITKRGQNVTFRCDPISEHNRLYWYRQTLGQGPEFLTYFQNEAQLEKSRLLSDRFSAERPKGSFSTLEIQRTEQGDSAMYLCASSKTRDTGISSGNTIYFGEGSWLTVV.

CDR3 DNA sequence: TGTGCCAGCGACAGGGGGGACATTCAGTACTTC. This codes for CASDRGDIQYF. The chain links TRBV2 to TRBJ2-4; TRBD1 matches at 9 bases. CDR1 and CDR2 (germline): SNHLY, FYNNEI. The V segment lost 8 bases and the J segment 8 bases; nucleotides outside the gene matches: 1. The CDR3 runs 11 residues. The full variable domain, completed using reference TRBV2 and TRBJ2-4, is EPEVTQTPSHQVTQMGQEVILRCVPISNHLYFYWYRQILGQKVEFLVSFYNNEISEKSEIFDDQFSVERPDGSNFTLKIRSTKLEDSAMYFCASDRGDIQYFGAGTRLSVL.

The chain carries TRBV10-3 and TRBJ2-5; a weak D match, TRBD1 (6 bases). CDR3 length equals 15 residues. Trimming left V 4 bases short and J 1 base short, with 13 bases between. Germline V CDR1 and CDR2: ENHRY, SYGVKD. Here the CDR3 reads CAISAGQQGQETQYF. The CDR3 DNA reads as TGTGCCATCAGTGCCGGACAACAGGGCCAAGAGACCCAGTACTTC.

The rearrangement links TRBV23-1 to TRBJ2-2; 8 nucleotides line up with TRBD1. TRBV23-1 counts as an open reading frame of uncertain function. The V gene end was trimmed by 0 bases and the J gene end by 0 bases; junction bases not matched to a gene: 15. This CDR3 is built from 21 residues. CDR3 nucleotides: TGCGCCAGCAGTCAATCGGAGGGCAGGGGGCGTTCCCGCGCGAACACCGGGGAGCTGTTTTTT. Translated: CASSQSEGRGRSRANTGELFF.

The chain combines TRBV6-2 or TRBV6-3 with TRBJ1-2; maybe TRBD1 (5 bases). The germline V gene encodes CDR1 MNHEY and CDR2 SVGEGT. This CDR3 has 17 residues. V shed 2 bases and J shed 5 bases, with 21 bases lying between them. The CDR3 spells CASSYTPRAGPPYGYTF. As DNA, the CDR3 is TGTGCCAGCAGTTACACCCCCCGGGCGGGGCCCCCGTATGGCTACACCTTC.

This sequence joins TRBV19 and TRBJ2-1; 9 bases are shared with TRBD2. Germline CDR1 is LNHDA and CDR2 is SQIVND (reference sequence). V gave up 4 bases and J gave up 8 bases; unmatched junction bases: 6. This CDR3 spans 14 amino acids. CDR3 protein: CASSNLAGVHEQFF. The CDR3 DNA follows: TGTGCCAGTAGTAACTTAGCGGGAGTACATGAGCAGTTCTTC.

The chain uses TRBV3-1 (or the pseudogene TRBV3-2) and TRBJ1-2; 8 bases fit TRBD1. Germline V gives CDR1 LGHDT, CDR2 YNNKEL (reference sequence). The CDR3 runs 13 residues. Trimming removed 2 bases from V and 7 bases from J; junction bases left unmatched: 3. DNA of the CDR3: TGTGCCAGCAGCCAACAGGGGGCGGGTGGCTACACCTTC. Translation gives CASSQQGAGGYTF.

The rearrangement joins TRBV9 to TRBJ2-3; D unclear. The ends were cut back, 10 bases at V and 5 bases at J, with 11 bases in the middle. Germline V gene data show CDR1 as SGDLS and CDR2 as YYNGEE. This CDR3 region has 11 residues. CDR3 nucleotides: TGTGCCTGCGGCTCGGGAGATACGCAGTATTTT. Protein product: CACGSGDTQYF.

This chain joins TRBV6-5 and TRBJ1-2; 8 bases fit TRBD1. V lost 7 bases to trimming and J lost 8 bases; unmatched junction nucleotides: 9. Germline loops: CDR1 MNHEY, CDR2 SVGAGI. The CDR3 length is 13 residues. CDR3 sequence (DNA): TGTGCCAGCATCAGGACAGGGTTAGGAGGCTACACCTTC. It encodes CASIRTGLGGYTF.

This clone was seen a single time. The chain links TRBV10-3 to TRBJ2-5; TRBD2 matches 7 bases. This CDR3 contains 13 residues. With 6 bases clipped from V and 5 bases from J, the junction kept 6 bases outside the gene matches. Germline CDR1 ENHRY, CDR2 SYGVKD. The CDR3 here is CAISPGTTETQYF. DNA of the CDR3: TGTGCCATCAGCCCCGGGACTACGGAGACCCAGTACTTC.

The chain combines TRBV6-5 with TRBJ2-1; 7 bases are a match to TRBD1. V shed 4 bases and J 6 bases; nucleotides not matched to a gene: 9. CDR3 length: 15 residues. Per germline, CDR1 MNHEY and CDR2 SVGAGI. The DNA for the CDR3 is TGTGCCAGCAGTTTCTACAGGGGATATGGCAATGAGCAGTTCTTC. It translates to CASSFYRGYGNEQFF.

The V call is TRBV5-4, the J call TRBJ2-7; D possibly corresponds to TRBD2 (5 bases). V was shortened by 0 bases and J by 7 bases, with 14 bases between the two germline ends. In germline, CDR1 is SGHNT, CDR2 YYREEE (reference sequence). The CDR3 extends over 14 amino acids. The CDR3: CASSLGENLGEQYF. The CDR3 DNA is TGTGCCAGCAGCTTGGGGGAGAACCTAGGAGAGCAGTACTTC.

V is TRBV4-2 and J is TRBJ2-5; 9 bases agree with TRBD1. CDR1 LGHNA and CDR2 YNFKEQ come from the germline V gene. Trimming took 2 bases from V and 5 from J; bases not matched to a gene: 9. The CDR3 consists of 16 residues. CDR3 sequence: CASSQTQGQGGETQYF. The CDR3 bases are TGTGCCAGCAGCCAAACCCAGGGACAGGGAGGCGAGACCCAGTACTTC.

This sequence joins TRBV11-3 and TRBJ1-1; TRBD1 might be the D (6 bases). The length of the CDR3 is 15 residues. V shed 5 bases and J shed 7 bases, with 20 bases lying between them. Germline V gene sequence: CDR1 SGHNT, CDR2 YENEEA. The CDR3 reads CASSPPAQGSGEAFF. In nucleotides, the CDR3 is TGTGCCAGCAGCCCCCCGGCACAGGGAAGCGGTGAAGCTTTCTTT.

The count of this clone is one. The CDR3 DNA is TGTGCCAGCAGCTTCGGGGACATTTGGGCAGATACGCAGTATTTT. As protein: CASSFGDIWADTQYF. The chain employs TRBV11-3 and TRBJ2-3; tentative D call: TRBD1 (6 bases). CDR3 length equals 15 residues. CDR1 is SGHNT, CDR2 YENEEA, per germline. V was shortened by 3 bases and J by 4 bases, with 14 bases between the two germline ends.

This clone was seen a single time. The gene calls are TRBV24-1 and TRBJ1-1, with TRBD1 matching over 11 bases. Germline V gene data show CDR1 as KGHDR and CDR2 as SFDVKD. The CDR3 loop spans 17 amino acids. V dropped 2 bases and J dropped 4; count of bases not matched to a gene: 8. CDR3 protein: CATSDSHGTGGGTEAFF. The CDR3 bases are TGTGCCACCAGTGATTCCCATGGGACAGGGGGAGGCACTGAAGCTTTCTTT.

The CDR3 reads CAWSSKTGGHEKLFF. CDR3 nucleotides: TGTGCCTGGAGTTCTAAGACAGGGGGACATGAAAAACTGTTTTTT. This rearrangement joins TRBV30 to TRBJ1-4; 9 nucleotides match TRBD1. This CDR3 region has 15 residues. V dropped 2 bases and J dropped 6; count of bases not matched to a gene: 7. The germline CDR1 and CDR2 sequences are GTSNPN and SVGIG (reference sequence). Combining the CDR3 with reference TRBV30 and TRBJ1-4 gives the whole variable domain SQTIHQWPATLVQPVGSPLSLECTVEGTSNPNLYWYRQAAGRGLQLLFYSVGIGQISSEVPQNLSASRPQDRQFILSSKKLLLSDSGFYLCAWSSKTGGHEKLFFGSGTQLSVL.

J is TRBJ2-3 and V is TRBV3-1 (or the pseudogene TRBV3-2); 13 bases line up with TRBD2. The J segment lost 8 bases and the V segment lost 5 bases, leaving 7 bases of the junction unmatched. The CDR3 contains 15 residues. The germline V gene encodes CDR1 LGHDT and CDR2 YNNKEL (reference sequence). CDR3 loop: CASSSGTSGIGTQYF. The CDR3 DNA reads TGTGCCAGCAGCTCCGGGACTAGCGGGATTGGTACGCAGTATTTT.